This TCR beta chain was found in a study of T cell responses to AZD1222 COVID-19 vaccine listed by TCRdb under 2021. At the level of the whole study: Because spike-specific TCR depth and breadth did not differ between the two schedules, AZD1222 recipients who got a second dose at roughly 4 weeks were pooled with those who got a second dose at roughly 12 weeks. TCR sequencing was performed for about 250 trial participants, of whom 207 were given two doses of AZD1222 and around 25 were given two doses of MenACWY control vaccine. Trial participants were enrolled by age into subgroups of 18-55, 56-69 and 70-plus years, and 148, 28 and 57 TCR-sequenced participants, respectively, were included in these subgroups. What the authors observed across the whole study: Because no day 14 peak-response samples were available, the repertoires could be characterized only after the peak T cell response. In the small 56-69-year group, the increase in depth fell short of significance, most likely because of low power. The whole spike protein was spanned by vaccine-associated CD4 TCRs, and dominant responses were seen in regions 160-218 and 743-854. Epitopes outside the regions mutated in the B.1.351 and B.1.1.7 variants were reportedly recognized by nearly half of the unique spike-specific TCRs. Most participants were white British and females outnumbered males, and the authors suggested that clonal diversity may have been underestimated. Conclusions about previously exposed vaccinees are limited, since just five or six AZD1222 recipients were seropositive for SARS-CoV-2 at baseline. A significant rise in spike-specific TCR breadth and depth was observed after two AZD1222 doses relative to day 0 and relative to MenACWY recipients.

In regard to this clone: Its antigen target is currently unknown. Base qualities are not at hand, and no much larger clone is one base apart.

The intended sense of this specimen's time point label: baseline before first vaccination. The vaccinee samples were drawn from two UK trials, COV001 and COV002, one of which was a single-blind randomized controlled phase 2/3 trial testing AZD1222 (ChAdOx1 nCoV-19) in healthy adults. Trial participant PBMC samples were collected at day 0 and day 28 after the second dose for TCRbeta chain sequencing. In the germline V gene, CDR1 corresponds to LGHNA and CDR2 to YNFKEQ. V lost 1 base and J lost 6 bases; the stretch between them is 16 bases long. Counted from cysteine to phenylalanine, this CDR3 has 15 amino acids. Only the CDR3 region is kept as DNA, spanning 45 bases read in frame from base 1. The CDR3 regions of human TCRbeta chains were analyzed by immunosequencing. The authors' pipeline ran thus. TCRs in the repertoires were compared against a reference library of SARS-CoV-2-specific TCRs that had been generated with the MIRA antigen-specificity platform. Breadth was defined as the fraction of unique TCRs that were SARS-CoV-2-associated. Depth was defined as the fraction of total T cells that were SARS-CoV-2-associated. Using the MIRA data, each spike-specific TCR was mapped to the spike region that the TCR reacts to and placed in a CD4 or CD8 class. Log10-transformed breadth and depth values were compared by one-way ANOVA with Sidak's multiple comparisons tests. This immuneACCESS table, as held by TCRdb, lists in-frame sequences with V and J called but not all clones. Of the missing ones, under half trace to an unresolved V gene in checked studies; the others have no known cause. D and trimming were read from the DNA, whereas the V and J calls and clone size are those reported in that table. This sample gives tens of thousands of clones in total; roughly 85% of them show up just once. The ten largest make up approximately 15% of the sample.

Rearrangement joined TRBV4-2 to TRBJ2-7; a tentative D call is TRBD2 (7 bases match). The sequence was obtained from an adult in good health. The sequenced sample was peripheral blood, obtained on day 0 of AZD1222 vaccination. The nucleotide sequence reads TGTGCCAGCAGCCAAGCCCTTCTGGGGGGGCTCGAGCAGTACTTC. The encoded protein is CASSQALLGGLEQYF.